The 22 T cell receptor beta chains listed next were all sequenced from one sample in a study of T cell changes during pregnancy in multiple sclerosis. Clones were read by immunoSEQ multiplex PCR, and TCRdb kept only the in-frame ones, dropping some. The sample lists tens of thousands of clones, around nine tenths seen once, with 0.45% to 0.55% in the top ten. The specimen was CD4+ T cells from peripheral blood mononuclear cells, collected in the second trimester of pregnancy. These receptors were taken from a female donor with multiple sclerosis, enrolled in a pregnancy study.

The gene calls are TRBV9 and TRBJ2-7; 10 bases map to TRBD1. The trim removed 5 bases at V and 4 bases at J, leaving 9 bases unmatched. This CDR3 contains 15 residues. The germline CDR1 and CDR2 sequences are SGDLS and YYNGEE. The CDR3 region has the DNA TGTGCCAGCAGTACCATGGGACAGGGGAGTTACGAGCAGTACTTC. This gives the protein CASSTMGQGSYEQYF.

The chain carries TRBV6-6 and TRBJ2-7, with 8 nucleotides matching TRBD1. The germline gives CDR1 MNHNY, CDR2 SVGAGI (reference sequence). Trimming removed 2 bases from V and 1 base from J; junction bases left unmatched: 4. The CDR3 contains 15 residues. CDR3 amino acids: CASSYKGQDSYEQYF. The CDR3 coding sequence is TGTGCCAGCAGTTACAAGGGACAGGATTCCTACGAGCAGTACTTC.

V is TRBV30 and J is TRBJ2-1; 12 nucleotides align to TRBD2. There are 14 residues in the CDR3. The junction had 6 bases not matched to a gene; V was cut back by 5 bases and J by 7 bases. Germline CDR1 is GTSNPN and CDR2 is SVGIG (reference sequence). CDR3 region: CAWQTSGRSNEQFF. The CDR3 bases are TGTGCCTGGCAGACTAGCGGGAGATCGAATGAGCAGTTCTTC.

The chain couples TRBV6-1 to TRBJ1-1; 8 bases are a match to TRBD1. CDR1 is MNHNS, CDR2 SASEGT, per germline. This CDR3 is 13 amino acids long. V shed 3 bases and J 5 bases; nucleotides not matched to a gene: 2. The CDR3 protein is CASSEQGATEAFF. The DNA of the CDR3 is TGTGCCAGCAGTGAGCAGGGGGCAACTGAAGCTTTCTTT.

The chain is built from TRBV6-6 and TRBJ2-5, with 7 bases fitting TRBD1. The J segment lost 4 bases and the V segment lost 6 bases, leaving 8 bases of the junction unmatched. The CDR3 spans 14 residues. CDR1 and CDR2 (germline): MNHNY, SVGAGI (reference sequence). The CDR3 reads CASSGLGGTETQYF. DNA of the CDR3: TGTGCCAGCAGCGGCCTAGGGGGCACAGAGACCCAGTACTTC.

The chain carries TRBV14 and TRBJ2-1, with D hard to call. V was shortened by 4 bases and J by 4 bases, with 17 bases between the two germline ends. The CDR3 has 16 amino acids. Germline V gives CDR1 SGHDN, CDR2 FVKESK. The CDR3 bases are TGTGCCAGCAGCCCCGGTCGGAGCCCTACTTACAATGAGCAGTTCTTC. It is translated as CASSPGRSPTYNEQFF.

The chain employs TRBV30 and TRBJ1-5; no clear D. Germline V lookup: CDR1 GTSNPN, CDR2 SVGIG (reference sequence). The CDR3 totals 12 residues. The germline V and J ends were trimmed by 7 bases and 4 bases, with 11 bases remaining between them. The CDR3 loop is CALQKENQPQHF. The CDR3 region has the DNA TGTGCCTTGCAAAAGGAGAATCAGCCCCAGCATTTT.

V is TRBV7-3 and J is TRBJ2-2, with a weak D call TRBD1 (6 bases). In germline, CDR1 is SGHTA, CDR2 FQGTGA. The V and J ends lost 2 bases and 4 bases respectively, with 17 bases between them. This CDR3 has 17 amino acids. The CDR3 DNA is TGTGCCAGCAGCTTAGGTAGGACAGACCGCGGCACCGGGGAGCTGTTTTTT. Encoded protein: CASSLGRTDRGTGELFF. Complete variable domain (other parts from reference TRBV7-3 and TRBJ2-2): GAGVSQTPSNKVTEKGKYVELRCDPISGHTALYWYRQSLGQGPEFLIYFQGTGAADDSGLPNDRFFAVRPEGSVSTLKIQRTERGDSAVYLCASSLGRTDRGTGELFFGEGSRLTVL.

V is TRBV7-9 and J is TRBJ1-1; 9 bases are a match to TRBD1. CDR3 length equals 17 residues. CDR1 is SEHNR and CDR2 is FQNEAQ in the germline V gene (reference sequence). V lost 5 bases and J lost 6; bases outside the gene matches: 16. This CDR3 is CASSPRSSTGGGAEAFF. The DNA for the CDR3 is TGTGCCAGCAGCCCACGAAGCTCGACAGGGGGAGGCGCTGAAGCTTTCTTT.

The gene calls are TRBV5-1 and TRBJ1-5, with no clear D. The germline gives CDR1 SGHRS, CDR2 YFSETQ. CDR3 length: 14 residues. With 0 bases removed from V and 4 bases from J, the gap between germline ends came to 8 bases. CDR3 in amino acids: CASSLDSPNQPQHF. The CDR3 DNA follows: TGCGCCAGCAGCTTGGACAGCCCTAATCAGCCCCAGCATTTT.

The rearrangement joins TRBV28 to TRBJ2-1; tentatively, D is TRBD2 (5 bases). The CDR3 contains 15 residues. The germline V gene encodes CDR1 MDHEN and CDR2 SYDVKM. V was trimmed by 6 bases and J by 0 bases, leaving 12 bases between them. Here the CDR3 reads CASSGLSSSYNEQFF. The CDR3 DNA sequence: TGTGCCAGCAGCGGACTCTCGAGCTCCTACAATGAGCAGTTCTTC. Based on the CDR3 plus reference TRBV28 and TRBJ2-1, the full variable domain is DVKVTQSSRYLVKRTGEKVFLECVQDMDHENMFWYRQDPGLGLRLIYFSYDVKMKEKGDIPEGYSVSREKKERFSLILESASTNQTSMYLCASSGLSSSYNEQFFGPGTRLTVL.

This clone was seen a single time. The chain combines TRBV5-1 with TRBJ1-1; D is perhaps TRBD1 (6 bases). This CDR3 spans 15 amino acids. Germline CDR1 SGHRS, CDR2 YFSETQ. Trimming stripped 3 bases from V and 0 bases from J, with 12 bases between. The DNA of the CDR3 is TGCGCCAGCAGCTCCAGACAGGTAATGAACACTGAAGCTTTCTTT. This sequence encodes CASSSRQVMNTEAFF. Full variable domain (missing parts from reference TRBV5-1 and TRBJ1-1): KAGVTQTPRYLIKTRGQQVTLSCSPISGHRSVSWYQQTPGQGLQFLFEYFSETQRNKGNFPGRFSGRQFSNSRSEMNVSTLELGDSALYLCASSSRQVMNTEAFFGQGTRLTVV.

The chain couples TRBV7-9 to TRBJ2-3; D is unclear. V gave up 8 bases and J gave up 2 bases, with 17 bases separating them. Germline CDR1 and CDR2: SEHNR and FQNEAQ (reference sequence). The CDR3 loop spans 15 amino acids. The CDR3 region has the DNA TGTGCCAGCGTCCCAGGTTTGGGTTTCACAGATACGCAGTATTTT. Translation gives CASVPGLGFTDTQYF. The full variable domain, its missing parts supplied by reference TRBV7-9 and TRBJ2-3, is DTGVSQNPRHKITKRGQNVTFRCDPISEHNRLYWYRQTLGQGPEFLTYFQNEAQLEKSRLLSDRFSAERPKGSFSTLEIQRTEQGDSAMYLCASVPGLGFTDTQYFGPGTRLTVL.

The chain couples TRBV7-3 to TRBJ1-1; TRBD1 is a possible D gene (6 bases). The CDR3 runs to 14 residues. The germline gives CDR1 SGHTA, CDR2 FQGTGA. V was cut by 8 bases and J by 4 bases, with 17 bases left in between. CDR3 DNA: TGTGCCAGCGGACCCACACAGGGTTCCACTGAAGCTTTCTTT. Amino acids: CASGPTQGSTEAFF.

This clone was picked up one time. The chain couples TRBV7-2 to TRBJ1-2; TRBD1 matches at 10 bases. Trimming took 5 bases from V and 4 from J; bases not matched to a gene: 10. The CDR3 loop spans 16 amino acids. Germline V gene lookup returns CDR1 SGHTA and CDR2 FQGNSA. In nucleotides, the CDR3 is TGTGCCAGCAGCAAGGGGTCCGGGACAGGGGTCTATGGCTACACCTTC. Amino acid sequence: CASSKGSGTGVYGYTF. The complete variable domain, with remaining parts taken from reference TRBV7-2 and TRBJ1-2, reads GAGVSQSPSNKVTEKGKDVELRCDPISGHTALYWYRQSLGQGLEFLIYFQGNSAPDKSGLPSDRFSAERTGGSVSTLTIQRTQQEDSAVYLCASSKGSGTGVYGYTFGSGTRLTVV.

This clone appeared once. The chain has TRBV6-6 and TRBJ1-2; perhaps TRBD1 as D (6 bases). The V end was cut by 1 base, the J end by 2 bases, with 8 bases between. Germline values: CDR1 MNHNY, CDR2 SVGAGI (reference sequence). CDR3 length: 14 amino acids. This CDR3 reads CASSYLDSNYGYTF. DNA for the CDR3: TGTGCCAGCAGTTACTTGGACAGCAACTATGGCTACACCTTC.

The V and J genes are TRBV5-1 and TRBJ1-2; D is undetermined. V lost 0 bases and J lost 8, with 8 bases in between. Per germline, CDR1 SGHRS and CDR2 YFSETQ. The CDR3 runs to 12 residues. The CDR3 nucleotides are TGCGCCAGCAGCTTGGCGGGAGGCGGCTACACCTTC. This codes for CASSLAGGGYTF. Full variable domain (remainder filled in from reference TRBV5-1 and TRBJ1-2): KAGVTQTPRYLIKTRGQQVTLSCSPISGHRSVSWYQQTPGQGLQFLFEYFSETQRNKGNFPGRFSGRQFSNSRSEMNVSTLELGDSALYLCASSLAGGGYTFGSGTRLTVV.

The DNA of the CDR3 is TGCGCCAGCAGCCAAGGGATAAAACGGGACAGGGGTTGGGGTCCAACTAGGGACATTCAGTACTTC. Translating gives CASSQGIKRDRGWGPTRDIQYF. J is TRBJ2-4 and V is TRBV4-3; 10 positions agree with TRBD1. This CDR3 comprises 22 residues. In germline, CDR1 is LGHNA, CDR2 YSLEER. J lost 8 bases, V lost 1 base, and 26 bases had no gene match.

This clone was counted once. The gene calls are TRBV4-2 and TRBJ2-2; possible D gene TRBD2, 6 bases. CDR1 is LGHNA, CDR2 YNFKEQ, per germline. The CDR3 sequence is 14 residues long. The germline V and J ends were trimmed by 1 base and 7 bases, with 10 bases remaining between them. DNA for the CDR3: TGTGCCAGCAGCCAAGGCGGGAAGGGCGGGGAGCTGTTTTTT. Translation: CASSQGGKGGELFF.

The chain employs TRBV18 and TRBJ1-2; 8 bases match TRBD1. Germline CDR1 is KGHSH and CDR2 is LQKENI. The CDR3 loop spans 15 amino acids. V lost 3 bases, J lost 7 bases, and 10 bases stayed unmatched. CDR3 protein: CASSPQAQGAFGYTF. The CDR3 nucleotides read TGTGCCAGCTCACCCCAGGCCCAGGGGGCCTTTGGCTACACCTTC.

CDR3 DNA sequence: TGCGCCAGCAGCCAAGGGTCCCGGGATTTCCCCCAGTCCTATAATTCACCCCTCCACTTT. Translating gives CASSQGSRDFPQSYNSPLHF. The chain links TRBV4-1 to TRBJ1-6; no firm D call. This CDR3 region has 20 residues. Trimming stripped 1 base from V and 1 base from J, with 20 bases between. Germline V CDR1 and CDR2: MGHRA, YSYEKL.

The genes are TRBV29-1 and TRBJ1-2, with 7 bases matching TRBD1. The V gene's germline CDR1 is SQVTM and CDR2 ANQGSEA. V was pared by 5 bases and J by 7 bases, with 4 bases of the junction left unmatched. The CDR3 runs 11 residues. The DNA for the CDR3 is TGCAGCGTTAATAGACAGGGTGGCTACACCTTC. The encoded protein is CSVNRQGGYTF.